These 31 T cell receptor beta chains came from one sample sequenced in a study of blood T cell repertoires in COVID-19. Clones were read by immunoSEQ multiplex PCR, and TCRdb kept only the in-frame ones, dropping some. The repertoire includes more than 45,000 clones, 87% of them detected once, and 22% sits in the top ten. The source material was peripheral blood. Source of these receptors: a woman older than 75 with COVID-19, enrolled during active disease.

This chain uses TRBV2 with TRBJ2-1; 9 nucleotides align to TRBD2. The CDR3 totals 16 residues. Trimming removed 1 base from V and 4 bases from J; junction bases left unmatched: 5. CDR1 and CDR2 (germline): SNHLY, FYNNEI. This CDR3 is CASSEVRLAVYNEQFF. The CDR3 bases are TGTGCCAGCAGTGAAGTTCGACTAGCGGTATACAATGAGCAGTTCTTC.

The J gene is TRBJ2-1, the V gene TRBV15; 10 nucleotides align to TRBD1. Germline V gives CDR1 LNHNV, CDR2 YYDKDF (reference sequence). V lost 1 base to trimming and J lost 3 bases; unmatched junction nucleotides: 3. This CDR3 is built from 16 residues. DNA for the CDR3: TGTGCCACCAGCAGAGGAGACAGGGGGCACTACAATGAGCAGTTCTTC. Protein sequence: CATSRGDRGHYNEQFF. Looking up the rest from reference TRBV15 and TRBJ2-1 gives the full variable domain: DAMVIQNPRYQVTQFGKPVTLSCSQTLNHNVMYWYQQKSSQAPKLLFHYYDKDFNNEADTPDNFQSRRPNTSFCFLDIRSPGLGDTAMYLCATSRGDRGHYNEQFFGPGTRLTVL.

The CDR3 coding sequence is TGTGCCAGCAGCCAAGTCTGGACAGAATTGGCTTTCTTT. Encoded protein: CASSQVWTELAFF. The rearrangement joins TRBV3-1 (or the pseudogene TRBV3-2) to TRBJ1-1; TRBD1 might be the D (6 bases). Trimming removed 1 base from V and 11 bases from J, with 14 bases in between. Per the germline V gene, CDR1 is LGHDT and CDR2 is YNNKEL (reference sequence). The CDR3 runs 13 residues.

V and J are TRBV19 and TRBJ1-2, with D maybe TRBD1 (5 bases). This CDR3 is 15 amino acids long. The V gene lost 4 bases and the J gene lost 2 bases, with 14 bases spanning the gap. CDR1 and CDR2 (germline): LNHDA, SQIVND (reference sequence). Here the CDR3 reads CASSTSGGRNYGYTF. Here the CDR3 DNA reads TGTGCCAGTAGTACTTCTGGGGGGAGGAACTATGGCTACACCTTC. Drawing the rest from reference TRBV19 and TRBJ1-2, the complete variable domain is DGGITQSPKYLFRKEGQNVTLSCEQNLNHDAMYWYRQDPGQGLRLIYYSQIVNDFQKGDIAEGYSVSREKKESFPLTVTSAQKNPTAFYLCASSTSGGRNYGYTFGSGTRLTVV.

This clone is labeled as medium-sized. This chain connects TRBV15 to TRBJ2-7, with D perhaps TRBD2 (5 bases). Per germline, CDR1 LNHNV and CDR2 YYDKDF (reference sequence). The CDR3 contains 12 residues. Trimming removed 3 bases from V and 5 bases from J, with 8 bases in between. CDR3 bases: TGTGCCACCAGCAGGGGAGCCGACGAGCAGTACTTC. Amino acids: CATSRGADEQYF.

This clone occurred once. The chain has TRBV5-1 and TRBJ1-2, with D possibly being TRBD1 (5 bases). The germline gives CDR1 SGHRS, CDR2 YFSETQ. V dropped 5 bases and J dropped 4 bases, with 12 bases sitting between them. The CDR3 extends over 13 amino acids. The CDR3: CASRVGTAYGYTF. CDR3 coding DNA: TGCGCCAGCAGGGTAGGGACTGCCTATGGCTACACCTTC.

V is TRBV30 and J is TRBJ2-1, with 13 bases lining up with TRBD2. V shed 3 bases and J 1 base; nucleotides not matched to a gene: 3. Germline assignment: CDR1 GTSNPN and CDR2 SVGIG (reference sequence). CDR3 length equals 16 residues. CDR3 coding DNA: TGTGCCTGGAGCGCGACTAGCGGGGGGTCCTACAATGAGCAGTTCTTC. Translating gives CAWSATSGGSYNEQFF. The full variable domain, in which reference TRBV30 and TRBJ2-1 provide the parts outside the CDR3, is SQTIHQWPATLVQPVGSPLSLECTVEGTSNPNLYWYRQAAGRGLQLLFYSVGIGQISSEVPQNLSASRPQDRQFILSSKKLLLSDSGFYLCAWSATSGGSYNEQFFGPGTRLTVL.

This chain connects TRBV6-1 to TRBJ1-2; the D is unclear. V gave up 2 bases and J gave up 6 bases, with 10 bases separating them. The CDR3 loop spans 13 amino acids. CDR1 is MNHNS and CDR2 is SASEGT in the germline V gene. The CDR3 loop is CASSESPSDGYTF. CDR3 coding DNA: TGTGCCAGCAGTGAATCTCCTTCTGATGGCTACACCTTC.

This chain links TRBV5-5 with TRBJ1-4; D remains ambiguous. The V end lost 0 bases, the J end lost 8 bases, and 14 bases lay between the germline ends. This CDR3 has 15 amino acids. CDR1 is SGHKS, CDR2 YYEKEE, per germline (reference sequence). CDR3 in amino acids: CASSLEWQEAEKLFF. The DNA for the CDR3 is TGTGCCAGCAGCTTGGAATGGCAGGAGGCAGAAAAACTGTTTTTT.

The sample holds one count of this clone. The chain recombines TRBV11-2 with TRBJ2-5; 11 nucleotides line up with TRBD2. J was trimmed by 5 bases and V by 5 bases; bases with no gene match: 10. Germline V gives CDR1 SGHAT, CDR2 FQNNGV. The CDR3 extends over 16 amino acids. CDR3 residues: CASSDGLAGYWETQYF. In DNA, the CDR3 is TGTGCCAGCAGCGACGGACTAGCGGGTTACTGGGAGACCCAGTACTTC.

The chain combines TRBV3-1 (or the pseudogene TRBV3-2) with TRBJ2-6; no clear D gene. The ends were cut back, 2 bases at V and 0 bases at J, with 5 bases in the middle. In germline, CDR1 is LGHDT, CDR2 YNNKEL (reference sequence). The CDR3 has 15 residues. The CDR3 region has the DNA TGTGCCAGCAGCCAAACCAGCTCTGGGGCCAACGTCCTGACTTTC. This codes for CASSQTSSGANVLTF.

CDR3 residues: CASIPRTGKNTGELFF. As DNA, the CDR3 is TGTGCCAGTATCCCTAGGACAGGCAAGAACACCGGGGAGCTGTTTTTT. This chain uses TRBV19 with TRBJ2-2; the match to TRBD1 covers 7 bases. V shed 7 bases, J shed 1 base, and the junction held 9 bases outside the gene matches. CDR1 and CDR2 (germline): LNHDA, SQIVND (reference sequence). The CDR3 is 16 amino acids.

There are a few counts of this clone. CDR3 protein: CSVEDSDYLSTDTQYF. CDR3 in DNA: TGCAGCGTTGAAGATAGTGACTACCTTAGCACAGATACGCAGTATTTT. The chain uses TRBV29-1 and TRBJ2-3; a possible D gene is TRBD2 (5 bases). Germline lookup yields CDR1 SQVTM and CDR2 ANQGSEA. This CDR3 has 16 residues. V shed 0 bases and J shed 0 bases, with 13 bases lying between them.

This chain connects TRBV6-5 to TRBJ1-2; 7 positions agree with TRBD1. Looked up from germline, CDR1 is MNHEY and CDR2 is SVGAGI. The CDR3 is 14 residues long. J was trimmed by 0 bases and V by 8 bases; bases with no gene match: 6. This CDR3 is CASANTGANYGYTF. The CDR3, as DNA: TGTGCCAGCGCTAATACAGGGGCTAACTATGGCTACACCTTC.

The V gene is TRBV7-2, the J gene TRBJ1-2; no clear D gene. V was pared by 1 base and J by 0 bases, with 12 bases between. The CDR3 totals 16 residues. Germline V gives CDR1 SGHTA, CDR2 FQGNSA. The CDR3 spells CASSLVVWSPNYGYTF. The CDR3 DNA is TGTGCCAGCAGCTTAGTGGTTTGGAGTCCTAACTATGGCTACACCTTC.

This chain connects TRBV3-1 (or the pseudogene TRBV3-2) to TRBJ2-1, with D maybe TRBD2 (5 bases). Germline V gene data show CDR1 as LGHDT and CDR2 as YNNKEL (reference sequence). V lost 4 bases to trimming and J lost 0 bases, with 10 bases between them. The CDR3 contains 15 residues. Written as DNA, the CDR3 is TGTGCCAGCAGCCCTCCTGGGAGCTCCTACAATGAGCAGTTCTTC. Its translation is CASSPPGSSYNEQFF.

The CDR3 is CASGTGGPEAFF. The DNA of the CDR3 is TGTGCCAGCGGGACAGGGGGGCCTGAAGCTTTCTTT. J is TRBJ1-1 and V is TRBV2; TRBD1 matches 11 bases. Trimming took 8 bases from V and 6 from J; bases not matched to a gene: 2. The CDR3 consists of 12 residues. CDR1 is SNHLY and CDR2 is FYNNEI in the germline V gene. Looking up the rest from reference TRBV2 and TRBJ1-1 gives the full variable domain: EPEVTQTPSHQVTQMGQEVILRCVPISNHLYFYWYRQILGQKVEFLVSFYNNEISEKSEIFDDQFSVERPDGSNFTLKIRSTKLEDSAMYFCASGTGGPEAFFGQGTRLTVV.

The rearrangement links TRBV6-5 to TRBJ1-1; weak D call: TRBD1 (5 bases). The CDR3 contains 14 residues. Germline V CDR1 and CDR2: MNHEY, SVGAGI. The V gene lost 7 bases and the J gene lost 2 bases, with 14 bases spanning the gap. The CDR3 protein is CASIKQALNTEAFF. In DNA, the CDR3 is TGTGCCAGCATAAAACAGGCCTTAAACACTGAAGCTTTCTTT.

The chain recombines TRBV12-3 or TRBV12-4 with TRBJ2-7, with 7 bases aligning to TRBD1. This CDR3 is 13 amino acids long. V lost 4 bases to trimming and J lost 3 bases; unmatched junction nucleotides: 3. The CDR3 coding sequence is TGTGCCAGCAGTTGGGACAGAAACTACGAGCAGTACTTC. Its translation: CASSWDRNYEQYF.

V gene TRBV9 combines with J gene TRBJ1-2, with D perhaps matching TRBD1 (5 bases). Germline CDR1 and CDR2: SGDLS and YYNGEE. This CDR3 spans 14 amino acids. V was trimmed by 1 base and J by 3 bases, leaving 10 bases between them. The chain's CDR3 is CASSVLGGDYGYTF. The CDR3 nucleotides read TGTGCCAGCAGCGTACTCGGGGGGGACTATGGCTACACCTTC.

In DNA, the CDR3 is TGTGCCAGCAGCTTAGCCGGACAGGGGGGGTATCAGCCCCAGCATTTT. Its translation is CASSLAGQGGYQPQHF. The rearrangement joins TRBV7-9 to TRBJ1-5, with TRBD1 matching 10 bases. With 0 bases clipped from V and 5 bases from J, the junction kept 4 bases outside the gene matches. The CDR3 length is 16 residues. Germline lookup yields CDR1 SEHNR and CDR2 FQNEAQ (reference sequence). Full variable domain (missing parts from reference TRBV7-9 and TRBJ1-5): DTGVSQNPRHKITKRGQNVTFRCDPISEHNRLYWYRQTLGQGPEFLTYFQNEAQLEKSRLLSDRFSAERPKGSFSTLEIQRTEQGDSAMYLCASSLAGQGGYQPQHFGDGTRLSIL.

This clone turned up a few times. This rearrangement joins TRBV10-2 to TRBJ1-1; D unresolved. V was trimmed by 3 bases and J by 2 bases, leaving 7 bases between them. This CDR3 comprises 13 residues. Germline CDR1 reads WSHSY; CDR2 reads SAAADI. For the CDR3, the DNA is TGCGCCAGCAGTGAACACGATAACACTGAAGCTTTCTTT. Translated, it gives CASSEHDNTEAFF.

This chain uses TRBV9 with TRBJ1-4; possible D gene TRBD1, 6 bases. The CDR3 has 17 amino acids. CDR1 SGDLS and CDR2 YYNGEE come from the germline V gene. Trimming cost V 0 bases and J 6 bases, with 18 bases left between them. CDR3 residues: CASSVGVGQGGDEKLFF. In DNA form, the CDR3 reads TGTGCCAGCAGCGTAGGGGTAGGGCAAGGGGGGGATGAAAAACTGTTTTTT.

CDR3: CAISGGGLGYGYTF. CDR3 nucleotide sequence: TGTGCCATCTCTGGAGGGGGCTTAGGGTATGGCTACACCTTC. This sequence joins TRBV6-5 and TRBJ1-2; 7 bases align to TRBD1. V was pared by 10 bases and J by 5 bases, with 13 bases of the junction left unmatched. The CDR3 has 14 residues. In germline, CDR1 is MNHEY, CDR2 SVGAGI.

There are a few counts of this clone. This chain uses TRBV3-1 (or the pseudogene TRBV3-2) with TRBJ1-3, with D maybe TRBD1 (5 bases). Between the trimmed V and J ends, which lost 4 bases and 1 base, there was a span of 14 bases. Germline V gives CDR1 LGHDT, CDR2 YNNKEL (reference sequence). This CDR3 region has 16 residues. The CDR3 loop reads CASSRGTGLSGNTIYF. The CDR3 DNA sequence: TGTGCCAGCAGCCGAGGGACTGGACTTTCTGGAAACACCATATATTTT.

V and J are TRBV3-1 (or the pseudogene TRBV3-2) and TRBJ1-6, with TRBD1 matching 7 bases. The germline CDR1 and CDR2 sequences are LGHDT and YNNKEL (reference sequence). Losses at the gene ends were 3 bases for V and 7 bases for J; bases not matched to a gene: 3. This CDR3 spans 14 amino acids. CDR3 coding DNA: TGTGCCAGCAGCCATGGGGACAGAAATTCACCCCTCCACTTT. Translation: CASSHGDRNSPLHF.

V and J are TRBV7-6 and TRBJ2-1; D is unclear. Deletions cut 2 bases from V and 10 bases from J, with 12 bases between. Germline values: CDR1 SGHVS, CDR2 FNYEAQ. The CDR3 sequence is 13 residues long. CDR3 loop: CASSLRPPGEQFF. The CDR3 region has the DNA TGTGCCAGCAGCTTACGCCCCCCAGGAGAGCAGTTCTTC.

The CDR3 reads CASRQGGETQYF. In DNA form, the CDR3 reads TGTGCCAGCAGACAGGGGGGTGAGACCCAGTACTTC. V gene TRBV12-3 or TRBV12-4 combines with J gene TRBJ2-5; 8 positions agree with TRBD1. Unmatched junction bases numbered 2, after V lost 6 bases and J lost 5 bases. The CDR3 extends over 12 amino acids.

The rearrangement uses TRBV6-5 and TRBJ2-3; D is possibly TRBD1 (5 bases). The V and J ends lost 5 bases and 4 bases respectively, with 16 bases between them. The germline V gene encodes CDR1 MNHEY and CDR2 SVGAGI. The CDR3 totals 15 residues. CDR3 nucleotide sequence: TGTGCCAGCAGTCCCTCACATTCAGGGTCAGATACGCAGTATTTT. It encodes CASSPSHSGSDTQYF.

The gene calls are TRBV19 and TRBJ1-2; 7 positions agree with TRBD1. The J segment lost 7 bases and the V segment lost 3 bases, leaving 11 bases of the junction unmatched. CDR3 length: 15 amino acids. Germline values: CDR1 LNHDA, CDR2 SQIVND (reference sequence). Here the CDR3 DNA reads TGTGCCAGTAGTATTTCCTTGGAGGGGGCGGCTGGCTACACCTTC. Translation: CASSISLEGAAGYTF.

This clone was seen just once. CDR3 loop: CASSLMESYEQYF. CDR3 DNA sequence: TGTGCCAGCAGTTTAATGGAGTCCTACGAGCAGTACTTC. The rearrangement links TRBV27 to TRBJ2-7; D gene unclear. The CDR3 length is 13 residues. Germline V gene sequence: CDR1 MNHEY, CDR2 SMNVEV (reference sequence). Trimming cost V 2 bases and J 1 base, with 6 bases left between them.